The 27 T cell receptor beta chains listed next were all sequenced from one sample in a study of shared clonotypes between healthy human individuals. The data were produced by immunoSEQ multiplex PCR, yet TCRdb's version contains in-frame clones alone and is incomplete. Of roughly 1 million clones detected, around 74% appear once; the ten largest clones hold 1.4%. Material: memory CD4+ T cells sorted from blood. Subset: CD45RA-negative fraction. Receptor source: a man between 18 and 35 years old in good health.

V and J are TRBV10-2 and TRBJ2-1; possibly TRBD1 or TRBD2 for D (6 bases each). The V gene lost 10 bases and the J gene lost 10 bases, with 17 bases spanning the gap. In germline, CDR1 is WSHSY, CDR2 SAAADI. This CDR3 contains 12 residues. The CDR3: CAIFLMGGEQFF. Written as DNA, the CDR3 is TGCGCCATCTTCCTGATGGGGGGCGAGCAGTTCTTC.

The V call is TRBV7-2, the J call TRBJ1-2, with 9 bases fitting TRBD1. Losses at the gene ends were 5 bases for V and 6 bases for J; bases not matched to a gene: 4. This CDR3 has 13 residues. In germline, CDR1 is SGHTA, CDR2 FQGNSA. CDR3 protein: CASSIQGANGYTF. CDR3 nucleotide sequence: TGTGCCAGCAGCATACAGGGGGCTAATGGCTACACCTTC.

This clone was counted a single time. The V and J genes are TRBV15 and TRBJ2-7; 14 nucleotides agree with TRBD2. This CDR3 comprises 20 residues. The V segment lost 0 bases and the J segment 0 bases; nucleotides outside the gene matches: 10. Looked up from germline, CDR1 is LNHNV and CDR2 is YYDKDF (reference sequence). CDR3 loop: CATSREIGTSGRASSYEQYF. The CDR3 bases are TGTGCCACCAGCAGAGAAATCGGGACTAGCGGGAGAGCGAGCTCCTACGAGCAGTACTTC.

The chain carries TRBV18 and TRBJ2-6; 10 bases fit TRBD1. The CDR3 runs to 18 residues. The V gene's germline CDR1 is KGHSH and CDR2 LQKENI. The V and J ends lost 3 bases and 0 bases, in that order; junction bases with no gene match: 5. The CDR3 bases are TGTGCCAGCTCACCTACTGGACAGGGGGTCTCTGGGGCCAACGTCCTGACTTTC. Its protein is CASSPTGQGVSGANVLTF.

V usage is TRBV30 and J usage is TRBJ1-2; 8 bases map to TRBD1. This CDR3 has 14 residues. Germline values: CDR1 GTSNPN, CDR2 SVGIG (reference sequence). V dropped 3 bases and J dropped 4; count of bases not matched to a gene: 7. CDR3 amino acids: CAWRARQGSYGYTF. The CDR3 DNA follows: TGTGCCTGGAGAGCAAGACAGGGGTCCTATGGCTACACCTTC.

The rearrangement uses TRBV6-5 and TRBJ2-5; no definite D call. V was shortened by 2 bases and J by 2 bases, with 12 bases between the two germline ends. Germline V gene data show CDR1 as MNHEY and CDR2 as SVGAGI. This CDR3 contains 15 residues. The CDR3 coding sequence is TGTGCCAGCAGTTACGCAGGATTTGGGCAAGAGACCCAGTACTTC. Translated, it gives CASSYAGFGQETQYF.

This clone has only one observation. The V gene is TRBV6-1, the J gene TRBJ1-5; 7 bases are a match to TRBD1. In germline, CDR1 is MNHNS, CDR2 SASEGT. The V segment lost 9 bases and the J segment 5 bases; nucleotides outside the gene matches: 4. The CDR3 extends over 12 amino acids. CDR3 bases: TGTGCCAGGACAGGGACCGATCAGCCCCAGCATTTT. Protein sequence: CARTGTDQPQHF.

The rearrangement links TRBV18 to TRBJ1-4; TRBD1 agrees at 7 bases. Trimming took 8 bases from V and 8 from J; bases not matched to a gene: 14. CDR1 and CDR2 (germline): KGHSH, LQKENI. This CDR3 is built from 15 residues. The CDR3 nucleotides are TGTGCCAGCGCCATTTCCGGGACAGTCAAGGAAAAACTGTTTTTT. It translates to CASAISGTVKEKLFF.

The rearrangement joins TRBV5-1 to TRBJ1-4; D is uncertain. This CDR3 contains 14 residues. Germline loops: CDR1 SGHRS, CDR2 YFSETQ. Trimming left V 5 bases short and J 0 bases short, with 8 bases between. The CDR3 here is CASRMGATNEKLFF. As DNA, the CDR3 is TGCGCCAGCAGGATGGGAGCAACTAATGAAAAACTGTTTTTT.

The rearrangement links TRBV5-6 to TRBJ1-6, with 11 bases identical to TRBD1. The germline CDR1 and CDR2 sequences are SGHDT and YYEEEE. V trimming: 4 bases; J trimming: 1 base; junction bases outside the gene matches: 7. The CDR3 spans 18 residues. The CDR3 nucleotides read TGTGCCAGCAGCATCCGGGACAGGGGGATATCCTATAATTCACCCCTCCACTTT. Translated: CASSIRDRGISYNSPLHF.

As to this clone: Possible read error: a much larger clone is one base away. The V gene is TRBV7-2, the J gene TRBJ2-7, with a weak D call TRBD1 (5 bases). V dropped 1 base and J dropped 6 bases, with 10 bases sitting between them. The CDR3 covers 13 residues. Germline V gene lookup returns CDR1 SGHTA and CDR2 FQGNSA. This CDR3 reads CASSLEGRGEQYF. The CDR3, as DNA: TGTGCCAGCAGCTTAGAGGGGCGCGGCGAGCAGTACTTC.

This rearrangement joins TRBV5-4 to TRBJ1-4, with D hard to call. The V gene's germline CDR1 is SGHNT and CDR2 YYREEE (reference sequence). Trimming removed 2 bases from V and 7 bases from J, with 15 bases in between. This CDR3 has 15 residues. The CDR3 DNA reads as TGTGCCAGCAGCTTATCTGGGGTCATGGGTGAAAAACTGTTTTTT. Protein product: CASSLSGVMGEKLFF.

This clone was counted once. The chain couples TRBV4-1 to TRBJ1-6; D may be TRBD1 (5 bases). Trimming shortened V by 4 bases and J by 6 bases, and 16 bases separated the two germline ends. The CDR3 runs 16 residues. Looked up from germline, CDR1 is MGHRA and CDR2 is YSYEKL. This CDR3 reads CASSLVGGGGNSPLHF. The CDR3 region has the DNA TGCGCCAGCAGCCTTGTCGGGGGGGGAGGTAATTCACCCCTCCACTTT.

V usage is TRBV21-1 and J usage is TRBJ1-1; TRBD1, the table's D call, was not compared with the DNA. TRBV21-1 represents a pseudogene. The CDR3 is 15 residues long. The CDR3, as DNA: TGTGCCAGCAGCAATCAAGGGGGATGGGGCACTGAAGCTTTCTTT. Translation: CASSNQGGWGTEAFF.

J is TRBJ2-5 and V is TRBV28; perhaps D is TRBD1 or TRBD2 (5 bases each). CDR3 length: 14 amino acids. The V and J ends lost 5 bases and 7 bases respectively, with 17 bases between them. In germline, CDR1 is MDHEN, CDR2 SYDVKM. CDR3 amino acids: CASSQDGAWWTQYF. CDR3 sequence (DNA): TGTGCCAGCAGTCAGGACGGGGCGTGGTGGACCCAGTACTTC. Filled out from reference TRBV28 and TRBJ2-5, the complete variable domain reads DVKVTQSSRYLVKRTGEKVFLECVQDMDHENMFWYRQDPGLGLRLIYFSYDVKMKEKGDIPEGYSVSREKKERFSLILESASTNQTSMYLCASSQDGAWWTQYFGPGTRLLVL.

This chain connects TRBV2 to TRBJ1-1; D gene unclear. CDR3 length: 13 amino acids. V dropped 4 bases and J dropped 0 bases, with 6 bases sitting between them. Germline CDR1 reads SNHLY; CDR2 reads FYNNEI. The CDR3 sequence is CASSADVNTEAFF. The CDR3 nucleotides are TGTGCCAGCAGTGCTGATGTGAACACTGAAGCTTTCTTT. The variable domain in full, with the rest retrieved from reference TRBV2 and TRBJ1-1, is EPEVTQTPSHQVTQMGQEVILRCVPISNHLYFYWYRQILGQKVEFLVSFYNNEISEKSEIFDDQFSVERPDGSNFTLKIRSTKLEDSAMYFCASSADVNTEAFFGQGTRLTVV.

J is TRBJ1-2 and V is TRBV4-1, with D possibly TRBD1 on 6 matching bases. V shed 0 bases and J shed 8 bases, with 16 bases lying between them. Germline CDR1 MGHRA, CDR2 YSYEKL. CDR3 length: 15 amino acids. For the CDR3, the DNA is TGCGCCAGCAGCCAAGATCGGGTTTCAGGGGTAGGCTACACCTTC. Protein: CASSQDRVSGVGYTF.

The V call is TRBV6-6, the J call TRBJ1-3, with D perhaps TRBD1 (6 bases). With 4 bases removed from V and 2 bases from J, the gap between germline ends came to 12 bases. CDR3 length: 15 residues. Germline lookup yields CDR1 MNHNY and CDR2 SVGAGI (reference sequence). CDR3 DNA: TGTGCCAGCAGTTTCCCGGGACAAACTGGAAACACCATATATTTT. It is translated as CASSFPGQTGNTIYF.

Only a few counts were recorded for this clone. The sample carries other DNA sequences with the same CDR3. The J gene is TRBJ2-2, the V gene TRBV5-6, with D unclear. V shed 0 bases and J shed 5 bases, with 8 bases lying between them. The CDR3 has 14 amino acids. Germline CDR1 is SGHDT and CDR2 is YYEEEE. CDR3 nucleotide sequence: TGTGCCAGCAGCTTGGTCGGCGTGACCGGGGAGCTGTTTTTT. Encoded protein: CASSLVGVTGELFF.

CDR3: CATLRGPRDTQYF. Here the CDR3 DNA reads TGTGCCACCCTGCGGGGCCCCAGAGATACGCAGTATTTT. This sequence joins TRBV6-5 and TRBJ2-3, with D possibly matching TRBD2 (6 bases). The CDR3 is 13 residues long. Trimming cost V 10 bases and J 5 bases, with 16 bases left between them. Germline loops: CDR1 MNHEY, CDR2 SVGAGI.

The chain couples TRBV10-3 to TRBJ1-1; 7 nucleotides align to TRBD1. With 6 bases clipped from V and 1 base from J, the junction kept 5 bases outside the gene matches. Per germline, CDR1 ENHRY and CDR2 SYGVKD. CDR3 length: 14 amino acids. CDR3 bases: TGTGCCATCAGGCGGACAGGAGAGAACACTGAAGCTTTCTTT. Translating gives CAIRRTGENTEAFF.

The chain recombines TRBV7-8 with TRBJ1-1, with D maybe TRBD1 (6 bases). CDR3 length: 16 residues. CDR1 is SGHVS, CDR2 FQNEAQ, per germline. Trimming stripped 4 bases from V and 6 bases from J, with 21 bases between. CDR3 in amino acids: CASSSAVGGVKSEAFF. CDR3 coding DNA: TGTGCCAGCAGCTCCGCTGTGGGGGGCGTTAAGTCTGAAGCTTTCTTT.

This clone was picked up one time. This chain connects TRBV10-3 to TRBJ2-1; D gene uncertain. The CDR3 totals 14 residues. Per germline, CDR1 ENHRY and CDR2 SYGVKD. Trimming took off 8 bases at V and 10 bases at J, with 21 bases between the two ends. The CDR3 spells CAIGWAGELGEQFF. In nucleotides, the CDR3 is TGTGCCATCGGTTGGGCAGGTGAGCTAGGGGAGCAGTTCTTC.

This chain connects TRBV7-9 to TRBJ2-2; possibly TRBD1 for D (6 bases). V lost 4 bases and J 9 bases, leaving 18 bases between the germline ends. This CDR3 contains 15 residues. Germline V gene data show CDR1 as SEHNR and CDR2 as FQNEAQ (reference sequence). The CDR3 coding sequence is TGTGCCAGCAGCTGGACGACAGGTCGGATAAGGGAGCTGTTTTTT. Its translation is CASSWTTGRIRELFF. Looking up the rest from reference TRBV7-9 and TRBJ2-2 gives the full variable domain: DTGVSQNPRHKITKRGQNVTFRCDPISEHNRLYWYRQTLGQGPEFLTYFQNEAQLEKSRLLSDRFSAERPKGSFSTLEIQRTEQGDSAMYLCASSWTTGRIRELFFGEGSRLTVL.

This chain joins TRBV7-2 and TRBJ1-1; D call uncertain. Trimming took off 3 bases at V and 4 bases at J, with 9 bases between the two ends. Germline V gene sequence: CDR1 SGHTA, CDR2 FQGNSA. The CDR3 contains 13 residues. The CDR3 sequence: CASSFMGSTEAFF. As DNA, the CDR3 is TGTGCCAGCAGCTTTATGGGGTCCACTGAAGCTTTCTTT.

The chain employs TRBV5-5 and TRBJ2-1; 11 nucleotides match TRBD1. Per the germline V gene, CDR1 is SGHKS and CDR2 is YYEKEE (reference sequence). The CDR3 covers 14 residues. The J segment lost 9 bases and the V segment lost 2 bases, leaving 4 bases of the junction unmatched. In DNA, the CDR3 is TGTGCCAGCAGCTTATGGACAGGGGGCAGTGAGCAGTTCTTC. Translating it yields CASSLWTGGSEQFF.

This clone was seen once. The V gene is TRBV28, the J gene TRBJ2-7, with D possibly TRBD1 on 6 matching bases. V lost 7 bases and J lost 13, with 20 bases in between. CDR1 is MDHEN and CDR2 is SYDVKM in the germline V gene. CDR3 length: 12 amino acids. The CDR3 protein is CASTSGTPSSYF. As DNA, the CDR3 is TGTGCCAGCACCTCCGGGACACCCTCTAGCTACTTC.